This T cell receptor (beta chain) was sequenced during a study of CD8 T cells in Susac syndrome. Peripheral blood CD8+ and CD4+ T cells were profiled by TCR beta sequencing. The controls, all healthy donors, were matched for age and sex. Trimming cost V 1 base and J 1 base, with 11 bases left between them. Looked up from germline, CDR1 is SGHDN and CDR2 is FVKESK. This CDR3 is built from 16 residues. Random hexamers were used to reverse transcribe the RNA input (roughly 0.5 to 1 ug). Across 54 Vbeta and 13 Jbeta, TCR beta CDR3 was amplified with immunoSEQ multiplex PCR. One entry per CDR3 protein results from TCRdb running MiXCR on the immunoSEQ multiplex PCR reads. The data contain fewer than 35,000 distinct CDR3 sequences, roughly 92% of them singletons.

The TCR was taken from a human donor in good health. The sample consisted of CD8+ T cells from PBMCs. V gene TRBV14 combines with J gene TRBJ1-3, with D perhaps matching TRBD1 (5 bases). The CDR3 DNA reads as TGTGCCAGCAGCCAAGTGGACATGTTTTCTGGAAACACCATATATTTT. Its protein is CASSQVDMFSGNTIYF.